The rows below give T cell receptor beta chains drawn from one sample of a study of T cells in narcolepsy. Using immunoSEQ multiplex PCR, the repertoire was profiled, and TCRdb retains in-frame clones only, with some absent. The sample consists of tens of thousands of clones, roughly 64% of them appearing once. The specimen sequenced was memory (CD45RA-) CD4+ T cells from blood. All receptors come from a human donor in good health. Each CDR3 is given with its conserved first and last residue. D genes are given only for firm matches. Where a row states a size, it is once, few, many or the class of an expanded clone; other rows omit it.

J: TRBJ2-7
V: TRBV5-4
size: NA
D: TRBD1
DNA: TGTGCCAGCAGCTTACCCGGGACAGGGGCCTACGAGCAGTACTTC
CDR3: CASSLPGTGAYEQYF

J: TRBJ1-1
V: TRBV10-2
size: once
D: NA
DNA: TGCGCCACCTCGTGGGGGGGGACAAACACTGAAGCTTTCTTT
CDR3: CATSWGGTNTEAFF

J: TRBJ1-4
V: TRBV9
size: few
D: NA
DNA: TGTGCCAGCAGCGTTTCAGTGGCAGCTAATGAAAAACTGTTTTTT
CDR3: CASSVSVAANEKLFF

J: TRBJ1-6
V: TRBV30
size: NA
D: NA
DNA: TGTGCCTGGAGCGAAAGTAGTAATTCACCCCTCCACTTT
CDR3: CAWSESSNSPLHF

J: TRBJ1-1
V: TRBV6-1
size: NA
D: NA
DNA: TGTGCCAGCAGTGCCAGACAGTTCAACACTGAAGCTTTCTTT
CDR3: CASSARQFNTEAFF

J: TRBJ2-1
V: TRBV5-8
size: NA
D: NA
DNA: TGTGCCAGCAGCTTGGTGGGGACCCCCCGTCAACGGAATGAGCAGTTCTTC
CDR3: CASSLVGTPRQRNEQFF

J: TRBJ1-5
V: TRBV29-1
size: NA
D: NA
DNA: TGCAGCGTTCGATTTGGCACCAACAATCAGCCCCAGCATTTT
CDR3: CSVRFGTNNQPQHF

J: TRBJ2-1
V: TRBV5-1
size: few
D: NA
DNA: TGCGCCAGCAGCTCCGGACTAAGCTCCTACAATGAGCAGTTCTTC
CDR3: CASSSGLSSYNEQFF

J: TRBJ2-3
V: TRBV9
size: few
D: TRBD2
DNA: TGTGCCAGCAGCCCACGGACTAGCGGGGGACTTATGGATACGCAGTATTTT
CDR3: CASSPRTSGGLMDTQYF

J: TRBJ1-5
V: TRBV6-1
size: NA
D: NA
DNA: TGTGCCAGCAGCTCAACGATGAATCAGCCCCAGCATTTT
CDR3: CASSSTMNQPQHF

J: TRBJ1-3
V: TRBV4-1
size: once
D: NA
DNA: TGCGCCAGCAGCCAAGATGGGGGCCTGACAGGTAATCCTGGAAACACCATATATTTT
CDR3: CASSQDGGLTGNPGNTIYF

J: TRBJ2-1
V: TRBV5-6
size: NA
D: NA
DNA: TGTGCCAGCACCCTGGACAGATACAATGAGCAGTTCTTC
CDR3: CASTLDRYNEQFF

J: TRBJ2-6
V: TRBV10-1
size: NA
D: TRBD2
DNA: TGCGCCAGCATGGAGCGGGAGATCTCCCGCGGCTCTGGGGCCAACGTCCTGACTTTC
CDR3: CASMEREISRGSGANVLTF

J: TRBJ1-6
V: TRBV18
size: few
D: TRBD1
DNA: TGTGCCAGCTCACCTCTGGACAGGGATTCACCCCTCCACTTT
CDR3: CASSPLDRDSPLHF

J: TRBJ2-7
V: TRBV6-5
size: NA
D: TRBD1
DNA: TGTGCCAGCAGTTCCGGGACAGGGACCTACGAGCAGTACTTC
CDR3: CASSSGTGTYEQYF

J: TRBJ2-7
V: TRBV5-1
size: NA
D: NA
DNA: TGCGCCAGCAGCTTGGGCGGGGCCAATTCCTACGAGCAGTACTTC
CDR3: CASSLGGANSYEQYF

J: TRBJ1-1
V: TRBV30
size: NA
D: NA
DNA: TGTGCCCTCGGGAACACTGAAGCTTTCTTT
CDR3: CALGNTEAFF

J: TRBJ1-6
V: TRBV6-5
size: few
D: TRBD1
DNA: TGTGCCAGCAGTTACGGGACAGGTTCCTATAATTCACCCCTCCACTTT
CDR3: CASSYGTGSYNSPLHF

J: TRBJ1-2
V: TRBV5-1
size: NA
D: NA
DNA: TGCGCCAGCAGCTTGGCGGCAGGGGCTGGCTACACCTTC
CDR3: CASSLAAGAGYTF

J: TRBJ2-3
V: TRBV27
size: NA
D: NA
DNA: TGTGCCAGCAGTTTAAGACAGGAGGCAGATACGCAGTATTTT
CDR3: CASSLRQEADTQYF

J: TRBJ1-4
V: TRBV7-9
size: NA
D: NA
DNA: TGTGCCAGCAGCAGAGGACTCACCGCGGGAAAACTGTTTTTT
CDR3: CASSRGLTAGKLFF

J: TRBJ2-3
V: TRBV4-3
size: NA
D: NA
DNA: TGCGCCAGCAGGGGCCGTAAGGGGGGGGCGATCACAGATACGCAGTATTTT
CDR3: CASRGRKGGAITDTQYF

J: TRBJ2-3
V: TRBV5-1
size: NA
D: TRBD2
DNA: TGCGCCAGCAGTATCCAACTACTAGCGGGAGCAGGGGATACGCAGTATTTT
CDR3: CASSIQLLAGAGDTQYF

J: TRBJ2-5
V: TRBV19
size: NA
D: NA
DNA: TGTGCCACCGCGACGTGGGGGCATAAGACCCAGTACTTC
CDR3: CATATWGHKTQYF

J: TRBJ2-1
V: TRBV6-1
size: NA
D: TRBD2
DNA: TGTGCCAGCAGTCCAACTAGCGGGAGATTCAATGAGCAGTTCTTC
CDR3: CASSPTSGRFNEQFF

J: TRBJ2-4
V: TRBV30
size: NA
D: NA
DNA: TGTGCCTGGAGGCCCGAGGGGGCCAAAAACATTCAGTACTTC
CDR3: CAWRPEGAKNIQYF

J: TRBJ2-6
V: TRBV19
size: NA
D: TRBD1
DNA: TGTGCCAGTAACGACAGGGTCTCTGGGGCCAACGTCCTGACTTTC
CDR3: CASNDRVSGANVLTF

J: TRBJ1-6
V: TRBV27
size: NA
D: NA
DNA: TGTGCCAGCACCTCCAATAGTGCACAGGGAGCTAATTCACCCCTCCACTTT
CDR3: CASTSNSAQGANSPLHF

J: TRBJ1-5
V: TRBV6-5
size: NA
D: NA
DNA: TGTGCCAGCAGTGATGGGTTTGACACTACCCAGCATTTT
CDR3: CASSDGFDTTQHF

J: TRBJ2-7
V: TRBV7-9
size: NA
D: NA
DNA: TGTGCCAGCAGCGAAGGGGTATTCGAGCAGTACTTC
CDR3: CASSEGVFEQYF

J: TRBJ2-7
V: TRBV15
size: few
D: NA
DNA: TGTGCCACCAGCAGAGGGACTTCCTACGAGCAGTACTTC
CDR3: CATSRGTSYEQYF

J: TRBJ2-5
V: TRBV11-3
size: NA
D: NA
DNA: TGTGCCAGCAGCTTAGGGGGCCCCTCGAGGGATGAGACCCAGTACTTC
CDR3: CASSLGGPSRDETQYF

J: TRBJ1-2
V: TRBV20-1
size: NA
D: NA
DNA: TGCAGTGCTTTCGACAACTATGGCTACACCTTC
CDR3: CSAFDNYGYTF

J: TRBJ2-5
V: TRBV4-1
size: NA
D: TRBD2
DNA: TGCGCCAGCAGCCAGGCGGGGGGGCCCGCGGAGACCCAGTACTTC
CDR3: CASSQAGGPAETQYF

J: TRBJ2-7
V: TRBV11-3
size: NA
D: TRBD2
DNA: TGTGCCAGCAGCCAGGGTAAACGGGGCGGGAGGGTTCTCTACGAGCAGTACTTC
CDR3: CASSQGKRGGRVLYEQYF

J: TRBJ2-1
V: TRBV5-5
size: NA
D: NA
DNA: TGTGCCAGCAGCTCTCCAGGGAGCAATGAGCAGTTCTTC
CDR3: CASSSPGSNEQFF

J: TRBJ1-2
V: TRBV6-1
size: NA
D: TRBD1
DNA: TGTGCCAGCAGTGGCCGCTTGGACAGGGGGGACTATGGCTACACCTTC
CDR3: CASSGRLDRGDYGYTF

J: TRBJ2-3
V: TRBV20-1
size: NA
D: NA
DNA: TGCAGTGCTAGCGTGGATACGCAGTATTTT
CDR3: CSASVDTQYF

J: TRBJ1-5
V: TRBV28
size: NA
D: NA
DNA: TGTGCCAGCAGTTCGGGAGCTTATAGCAATCAGCCCCAGCATTTT
CDR3: CASSSGAYSNQPQHF

J: TRBJ1-1
V: TRBV28
size: NA
D: NA
DNA: TGTGCCAGCATTGCGACGGTTAACACTGAAGCTTTCTTT
CDR3: CASIATVNTEAFF

J: TRBJ1-5
V: TRBV28
size: NA
D: NA
DNA: TGTGCCAGCAGTCCCCCCGGCAAGGGAGGGCAGCCCCAGCATTTT
CDR3: CASSPPGKGGQPQHF

J: TRBJ2-7
V: TRBV5-8
size: NA
D: NA
DNA: TGTGCCAGCACCCACGACGGGCAGTACTTC
CDR3: CASTHDGQYF

J: TRBJ1-6
V: TRBV5-6
size: few
D: NA
DNA: TGTGCCAGCAGCTTATTAGGCCTCCTAAATTCACCCCTCCACTTT
CDR3: CASSLLGLLNSPLHF

J: TRBJ2-1
V: TRBV5-6
size: few
D: NA
DNA: TGTGCCAGCAGCTTGTTAGGGCGAGGTGAGCAGTTCTTC
CDR3: CASSLLGRGEQFF

J: TRBJ1-1
V: TRBV6-5
size: NA
D: NA
DNA: TGTGCCAGCGGGCAGGGAGGTCGGAACACTGAAGCTTTCTTT
CDR3: CASGQGGRNTEAFF